The rows below give T cell receptor beta chains drawn from one sample of a study of shared clonotypes between healthy human individuals. Clones were sequenced by immunoSEQ multiplex PCR, and TCRdb holds only the in-frame ones, with some missing. The sample yields about 2.2 million clones, about 92% seen once. The sample was naive CD8+ T cells from PBMCs. The receptors come from a man in his late teens or twenties in good health. Some clones in this sample may be carry-over from other donors' samples. CDR3s include the opening cysteine and the closing phenylalanine or tryptophan. A D gene is named only where the DNA matches it firmly. Expanded clones get a size class; other rows say once, few or many, or leave the size out.

size: once
D: TRBD1
V: TRBV5-1
J: TRBJ1-1
DNA: TGCGCCAGCAGCTTGGAGGGGGCTGTCGCTGAAGCTTTCTTT
CDR3: CASSLEGAVAEAFF

size: NA
D: TRBD2
V: TRBV6-1
J: TRBJ2-3
DNA: TGTGCCAGCAGTGAAACCGGACTGGGACTAGTTGTCGATACGCAGTATTTT
CDR3: CASSETGLGLVVDTQYF

size: NA
D: TRBD1
V: TRBV27
J: TRBJ1-2
DNA: TGTGCCAGCAGTTTTAGGGACAGGGGGCTCTACGGCTACACCTTC
CDR3: CASSFRDRGLYGYTF

size: NA
D: NA
V: TRBV27
J: TRBJ2-7
DNA: TGTGCCAGCAGTTTATTTGCCCAACCAACAGGGATTGACGAGCAGTACTTC
CDR3: CASSLFAQPTGIDEQYF

size: NA
D: TRBD2
V: TRBV13
J: TRBJ2-3
DNA: TGTGCCAGCAGAGCGGGAGGGCCGGGGGATACGCAGTATTTT
CDR3: CASRAGGPGDTQYF

size: NA
D: TRBD2
V: TRBV27
J: TRBJ2-7
DNA: TGTGCCAGCAGTCCCCTTAACGGGAGGTTCTACGAGCAGTACTTC
CDR3: CASSPLNGRFYEQYF

size: NA
D: TRBD2
V: TRBV7-9
J: TRBJ2-3
DNA: TGTGCCAGCAGCTCGACTAGCGGGAGTAACACAGATACGCAGTATTTT
CDR3: CASSSTSGSNTDTQYF

size: NA
D: NA
V: TRBV9
J: TRBJ2-7
DNA: TGTGCCAGCAGCGCGGAGGGACGGAACTACGAGCAGTACTTC
CDR3: CASSAEGRNYEQYF

size: once
D: TRBD1
V: TRBV15
J: TRBJ2-5
DNA: TGTGCCACCAGCAGACACCCTTTTGGACAGGGGTTCGAACCACTGGATGGGTATTCCGGGACCCAGTACTTC
CDR3: CATSRHPFGQGFEPLDGYSGTQYF

size: NA
D: NA
V: TRBV5-1
J: TRBJ2-5
DNA: TGCGCCAGCAGCTTGGAAGGGGGGTTGGGGACCCAGTACTTC
CDR3: CASSLEGGLGTQYF

size: NA
D: NA
V: TRBV5-1
J: TRBJ1-2
DNA: TGCGCCAGCAGCTTGAGGACAGTCGATGGCTACACCTTC
CDR3: CASSLRTVDGYTF

size: NA
D: TRBD1
V: TRBV27
J: TRBJ1-3
DNA: TGTGCCAGCAAAATAACAGGGGCGGGAGGAAACACCATATATTTT
CDR3: CASKITGAGGNTIYF

size: NA
D: NA
V: TRBV4-2
J: TRBJ2-7
DNA: TGTGCCAGCAGCCAAGGTCTGCGCCGGGAGTCGTCCTACGAGCAGTACTTC
CDR3: CASSQGLRRESSYEQYF

size: NA
D: NA
V: TRBV6-5
J: TRBJ1-1
DNA: TGTGCCAGCAGTTATGGGAGGGTGGACACTGAAGCTTTCTTT
CDR3: CASSYGRVDTEAFF

size: NA
D: NA
V: TRBV6-5
J: TRBJ1-2
DNA: TGTGCCAGCAGCCAGCAGGGGCCCCATGGCTACACCTTC
CDR3: CASSQQGPHGYTF

size: NA
D: TRBD2
V: TRBV6-5
J: TRBJ2-5
DNA: TGTGCCAGCAGTTACTCAGGACTAGCGGGTGGAGAGACCCAGTACTTC
CDR3: CASSYSGLAGGETQYF

size: NA
D: TRBD1
V: TRBV11-2
J: TRBJ2-3
DNA: TGTGCCAGCAGCTTGGGGACAGCTAGCACAGATACGCAGTATTTT
CDR3: CASSLGTASTDTQYF

size: NA
D: NA
V: TRBV2
J: TRBJ2-3
DNA: TGTGCCAGCAGTGATCGTCGAACTAGCACAGATACGCAGTATTTT
CDR3: CASSDRRTSTDTQYF

size: NA
D: NA
V: TRBV28
J: TRBJ1-4
DNA: TGTGCCAGCAGCCAGATGGGAGTCGGGGCCAATGAAAAACTGTTTTTT
CDR3: CASSQMGVGANEKLFF

size: NA
D: NA
V: TRBV27
J: TRBJ2-1
DNA: TGTGCCAGCAGTGTCTTTACGTCTCAAAATGAGCAGTTCTTC
CDR3: CASSVFTSQNEQFF

size: NA
D: NA
V: TRBV9
J: TRBJ2-3
DNA: TGTGCCAGCAGCGTAGATGACTGGTATAGTACGCAGTATTTT
CDR3: CASSVDDWYSTQYF

size: NA
D: NA
V: TRBV27
J: TRBJ1-6
DNA: TGTGCCAGCAGTTTACTGGACTATTCACCCCTCCACTTT
CDR3: CASSLLDYSPLHF

size: NA
D: NA
V: TRBV7-8
J: TRBJ2-1
DNA: TGTGCCAGCAGCTTTGGAATCCAGCGGGTCTACAATGAGCAGTTCTTC
CDR3: CASSFGIQRVYNEQFF

size: NA
D: NA
V: TRBV7-6
J: TRBJ2-1
DNA: TGTGCCAGCAGCCCGGTGGCGTGGAGATCGGGTGAGCAGTTCTTC
CDR3: CASSPVAWRSGEQFF

size: NA
D: TRBD1
V: TRBV6-4
J: TRBJ1-2
DNA: TGTGCCAGCAGGCCGACAGGGTGGGCCTATGGCTACACCTTC
CDR3: CASRPTGWAYGYTF

size: NA
D: NA
V: TRBV11-2
J: TRBJ1-2
DNA: TGTGCCAGCGCGACACCCATTTGGGATGGCTACACCTTC
CDR3: CASATPIWDGYTF

size: NA
D: NA
V: TRBV6-6
J: TRBJ2-3
DNA: TGTGCCAGCAGCCCGCCGACAGTGGGTGGGGGAGATACGCAGTATTTT
CDR3: CASSPPTVGGGDTQYF